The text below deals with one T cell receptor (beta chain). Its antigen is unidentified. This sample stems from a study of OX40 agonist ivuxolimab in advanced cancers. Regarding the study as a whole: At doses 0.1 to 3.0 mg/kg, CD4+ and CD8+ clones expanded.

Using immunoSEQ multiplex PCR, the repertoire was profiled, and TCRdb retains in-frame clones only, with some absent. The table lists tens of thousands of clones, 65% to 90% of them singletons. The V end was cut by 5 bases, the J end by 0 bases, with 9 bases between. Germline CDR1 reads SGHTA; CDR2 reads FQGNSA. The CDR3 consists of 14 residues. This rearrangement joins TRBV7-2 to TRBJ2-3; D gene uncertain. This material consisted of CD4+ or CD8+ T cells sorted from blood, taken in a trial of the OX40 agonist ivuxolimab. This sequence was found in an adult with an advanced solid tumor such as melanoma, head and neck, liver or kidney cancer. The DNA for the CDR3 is TGTGCCAGCAGCCCACAGCTTAGCACAGATACGCAGTATTTT. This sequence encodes CASSPQLSTDTQYF.